This passage covers 19 T cell receptor beta chains from one sample sequenced in a study of T cell repertoires in cytomegalovirus infection. TCRdb ran MiXCR on the reads and lists one entry per CDR3 protein. The sample lists some 300,000 distinct CDR3 sequences, roughly 13% seen once, with around 8.1% in the top ten. The material sequenced was PBMCs. The receptors come from a human donor in good health (CMV status not recorded). Some clones in this sample may be carry-over from other donors' samples.

This clonotype appeared a few times. CDR3 DNA: TGTGCCACCAGTGAACTGGACGTTTCTGAAGCTTTCTTT. This encodes CATSELDVSEAFF. The genes are TRBV24-1 and TRBJ1-1, with no clear D. This CDR3 has 13 amino acids. Trimming removed 4 bases at V and 6 bases at J, with 11 bases between. CDR1 and CDR2 from the germline V gene are KGHDR and SFDVKD.

The J gene is TRBJ2-2, the V gene TRBV4-1; 11 bases match TRBD2. This CDR3 has 17 amino acids. V trimming: 1 base; J trimming: 4 bases; junction bases outside the gene matches: 5. Per germline, CDR1 MGHRA and CDR2 YSYEKL. The CDR3 DNA reads TGCGCCAGCAGCCAAGGGGGGACTAGCGGAGTCACCGGGGAGCTGTTTTTT. As protein: CASSQGGTSGVTGELFF.

This clonotype was counted ten times or more. The chain joins TRBV7-7 to TRBJ2-2, with D hard to call. V lost 5 bases and J lost 4, with 11 bases in between. Germline V gives CDR1 SSHAT, CDR2 FNYEAQ (reference sequence). The CDR3 runs 14 residues. CDR3 bases: TGTGCCAGCAGCCAAGACGGACCCACCGGGGAGCTGTTTTTT. Its translation is CASSQDGPTGELFF.

V and J are TRBV28 and TRBJ1-5; TRBD1 is a possible D gene (5 bases). The CDR3 runs 14 residues. Germline values: CDR1 MDHEN, CDR2 SYDVKM. V lost 1 base, J lost 5 bases, and 9 bases lay in between. CDR3 nucleotide sequence: TGTGCCAGCAGTTTATACTCGGGGGATCAGCCCCAGCATTTT. Protein: CASSLYSGDQPQHF. Looking up the rest from reference TRBV28 and TRBJ1-5 gives the full variable domain: DVKVTQSSRYLVKRTGEKVFLECVQDMDHENMFWYRQDPGLGLRLIYFSYDVKMKEKGDIPEGYSVSREKKERFSLILESASTNQTSMYLCASSLYSGDQPQHFGDGTRLSIL.

J is TRBJ2-5 and V is TRBV15; D is possibly TRBD1 (5 bases). The V end was cut by 9 bases, the J end by 5 bases, with 25 bases between. There are 16 residues in the CDR3. Germline-derived CDR1 and CDR2 are LNHNV and YYDKDF (reference sequence). In DNA form, the CDR3 reads TGTGCCACTGTCGCCACTCCGACAGAGAAAAGGGAGACCCAGTACTTC. This gives the protein CATVATPTEKRETQYF.

This clonotype was observed a handful of times. The chain joins TRBV15 to TRBJ2-7; D gene unclear. The V end lost 3 bases, the J end lost 1 base, and 10 bases lay between the germline ends. The CDR3 totals 14 residues. The V gene's germline CDR1 is LNHNV and CDR2 YYDKDF (reference sequence). The CDR3 spells CATSRGSLSYEQYF. The CDR3 nucleotides are TGTGCCACCAGCAGGGGGTCCCTTTCCTACGAGCAGTACTTC.

The table lists this clonotype with many counts. The J gene is TRBJ1-2, the V gene TRBV7-2; the D is unclear. CDR3 length equals 14 residues. With 0 bases removed from V and 2 bases from J, the gap between germline ends came to 7 bases. The germline CDR1 and CDR2 sequences are SGHTA and FQGNSA. This CDR3 is CASSLASENYGYTF. The DNA of the CDR3 is TGTGCCAGCAGCTTAGCTTCGGAAAACTATGGCTACACCTTC.

At least ten counts were recorded for this clonotype. The chain is built from TRBV7-9 and TRBJ1-6; D not resolved. Per germline, CDR1 SEHNR and CDR2 FQNEAQ (reference sequence). This CDR3 has 15 residues. The germline V and J ends were trimmed by 9 bases and 9 bases, with 21 bases remaining between them. CDR3 coding DNA: TGTGCCAGTGCGGAAAGGGCTGGGGAGAGTTCACCCCTCCACTTT. This sequence encodes CASAERAGESSPLHF.

The chain joins TRBV4-2 to TRBJ2-1; D is uncertain. CDR1 and CDR2 from the germline V gene are LGHNA and YNFKEQ. Between the trimmed V and J ends, which lost 0 bases and 10 bases, there was a span of 13 bases. CDR3 size: 14 residues. The CDR3 loop is CASSQESNIWEQFF. The CDR3 DNA reads TGTGCCAGCAGCCAAGAAAGCAATATTTGGGAGCAGTTCTTC.

The chain recombines TRBV29-1 with TRBJ2-2; D may be TRBD1 (6 bases). Germline CDR1 SQVTM, CDR2 ANQGSEA. V was clipped by 5 bases and J by 1 base, with 14 bases between them. The CDR3 extends over 15 amino acids. DNA for the CDR3: TGCAGCGTTAGAAGTAGGGGGATGAACACCGGGGAGCTGTTTTTT. Protein product: CSVRSRGMNTGELFF.

This clonotype was seen at least ten times. The chain combines TRBV28 with TRBJ2-1; tentatively, D is TRBD1 (5 bases). The CDR3 runs 15 residues. Germline CDR1 is MDHEN and CDR2 is SYDVKM. V lost 3 bases, J lost 0 bases, and 9 bases lay in between. The CDR3 loop is CASSLGLSSYNEQFF. CDR3 sequence (DNA): TGTGCCAGCAGTTTGGGGCTAAGCTCCTACAATGAGCAGTTCTTC. The whole variable domain, remainder taken from reference TRBV28 and TRBJ2-1, is DVKVTQSSRYLVKRTGEKVFLECVQDMDHENMFWYRQDPGLGLRLIYFSYDVKMKEKGDIPEGYSVSREKKERFSLILESASTNQTSMYLCASSLGLSSYNEQFFGPGTRLTVL.

The chain is built from TRBV20-1 and TRBJ2-7, with D possibly matching TRBD2 (6 bases). Trimming took off 5 bases at V and 0 bases at J, with 11 bases between the two ends. This CDR3 contains 13 residues. From germline, CDR1 is DFQATT and CDR2 SNEGSKA (reference sequence). CDR3 sequence (DNA): TGCAGTGCTTTAGCGGATAGCTCCTACGAGCAGTACTTC. Amino acid sequence: CSALADSSYEQYF.

This clonotype was counted many times. This chain uses TRBV10-3 with TRBJ2-3; TRBD2 agrees at 11 bases. Germline CDR1 is ENHRY and CDR2 is SYGVKD. The ends lost 7 bases at V and 5 bases at J; junction bases unmatched: 5. This CDR3 is 14 amino acids long. Here the CDR3 DNA reads TGTGCCATCACCCCGGGACTAGCGGTAGATACGCAGTATTTT. This codes for CAITPGLAVDTQYF.

CDR3 loop: CASSLGGQGLNEQFF. The CDR3 region has the DNA TGTGCCAGCAGCTTGGGTGGACAGGGGCTGAATGAGCAGTTCTTC. The rearrangement joins TRBV5-4 to TRBJ2-1; 9 bases match TRBD1. Germline loops: CDR1 SGHNT, CDR2 YYREEE (reference sequence). V gave up 0 bases and J gave up 7 bases; unmatched junction bases: 5. The CDR3 totals 15 residues.

At least ten counts were recorded for this clonotype. CDR3 sequence reads: CASSLRGENTEAFF. CDR3 nucleotides: TGTGCCAGCAGCTTGAGGGGGGAGAACACTGAAGCTTTCTTT. The chain combines TRBV5-4 with TRBJ1-1; a possible D gene is TRBD1 (6 bases). Germline values: CDR1 SGHNT, CDR2 YYREEE (reference sequence). The V gene lost 1 base and the J gene lost 1 base, with 8 bases spanning the gap. CDR3 length: 14 residues.

This clonotype was counted ten times or more. V is TRBV7-2 and J is TRBJ1-5; D not certain. Germline-derived CDR1 and CDR2 are SGHTA and FQGNSA. The V gene lost 1 base and the J gene lost 9 bases, with 7 bases spanning the gap. The CDR3 is 12 amino acids. CDR3 in amino acids: CASSLDSRPQHF. CDR3 DNA: TGTGCCAGCAGCTTAGACTCCCGGCCCCAGCATTTT.

The table lists this clonotype with many counts. This chain connects TRBV6-6 to TRBJ2-3; D is possibly TRBD1 or TRBD2 (5 bases each). Germline loops: CDR1 MNHNY, CDR2 SVGAGI (reference sequence). Deletions cut 4 bases from V and 0 bases from J, with 23 bases between. CDR3 length: 19 amino acids. CDR3 region: CASSSPRAGEGSSTDTQYF. CDR3 DNA sequence: TGTGCCAGCAGTTCCCCCCGGGCGGGCGAGGGGTCTAGCACAGATACGCAGTATTTT.

Regarding this clonotype: This may be a read error: a much more frequent sequence differs by one nucleotide. Lacking the conserved final phenylalanine or tryptophan, this CDR3 likely reflects a read error. This chain links TRBV2 with TRBJ1-2; tentatively, D is TRBD1 (5 bases). The V and J ends lost 5 bases and 4 bases respectively, with 14 bases between them. The CDR3 extends over 14 amino acids. Germline loops: CDR1 SNHLY, CDR2 FYNNEI. CDR3 loop: CASSSGELGYGYTS. The CDR3 nucleotides read TGTGCCAGCAGTTCGGGGGAACTGGGCTATGGCTACACCTCC.

A few counts support this clonotype. This chain joins TRBV7-3 and TRBJ2-1, with 9 bases identical to TRBD2. Germline lookup yields CDR1 SGHTA and CDR2 FQGTGA. The ends lost 2 bases at V and 0 bases at J; junction bases unmatched: 8. The CDR3 has 18 residues. The CDR3: CASSLAGGVPSSYNEQFF. The CDR3 nucleotides are TGTGCCAGCAGCTTAGCGGGGGGGGTCCCGAGCTCCTACAATGAGCAGTTCTTC.